Detailed here is one TCR beta chain. This specimen belongs to a study of blood T cell repertoires in COVID-19. Whole-study context: The United States, Italy and Spain provided the acute and convalescent COVID-19 samples.

Source study methods: Cell counts per sample came from amplifying reference gene primers. Here immunoSEQ multiplex PCR was the method, and the copy in TCRdb shows in-frame clones only, minus some. The V and J calls and the clone size are those of that table, but D and trimming were determined from the DNA. This table holds under 40,000 clones, over 90% found once. Looked up from germline, CDR1 is SGHAT and CDR2 is FQNNGV. Losses at the gene ends were 7 bases for V and 2 bases for J; bases not matched to a gene: 10. The CDR3 has 15 amino acids. The receptor was derived from a human donor in a cohort sampled during active COVID-19. This chain joins TRBV11-2 and TRBJ2-7; 8 nucleotides align to TRBD1. Sequenced: peripheral blood. CDR3 sequence reads: CASMNRTGLAYEQYF. In nucleotides, the CDR3 is TGTGCCAGCATGAATCGGACAGGGCTAGCCTACGAGCAGTACTTC.